The rows below give T cell receptor beta chains drawn from one sample of a study of spatial heterogeneity in lung cancer. Via MiXCR, TCRdb re-called the 5' RACE reads, giving one row per CDR3 protein. The data hold approximately 81,000 distinct CDR3 sequences, with roughly an eighth observed a single time. Source: PBMCs, taken at surgery. These receptors all come from a male donor with early-stage non-small cell lung cancer. Both conserved end residues are part of each CDR3. Each record gives: J gene, CDR3 length, clone size, V gene, D gene, CDR3 protein, CDR3 DNA. The D gene is left open where the match is weak. Clone sizes are given selectively: once, few, many, or a class where the clone is expanded.

TRBJ2-4 | 15 | . | TRBV20-1 | . | CSARGGVGRAYIQYF | TGCAGTGCTAGAGGGGGTGTGGGCAGGGCTTACATTCAGTACTTC
TRBJ2-2 | 16 | . | TRBV7-3 | TRBD1 | CASSHSTTGGTGELFF | TGTGCCAGCAGCCACTCCACCACAGGGGGGACCGGGGAGCTGTTTTTT
TRBJ2-5 | 13 | many | TRBV6-5 | TRBD2 | CASSSGLQETQYF | TGTGCCAGCTCTAGCGGATTACAAGAGACCCAGTACTTC
TRBJ1-5 | 13 | many | TRBV29-1 | . | CSVEDGDNQPQHF | TGCAGCGTTGAGGACGGGGACAATCAGCCCCAGCATTTT
TRBJ1-3 | 15 | many | TRBV3-1 | . | CASSQDSISGNTMDF | TGTGCCAGCAGCCAAGACTCGATCTCTGGAAACACCATGGATTTT
TRBJ1-5 | 13 | . | TRBV29-1 | TRBD1 | CSVRTGGNQPQHF | TGCAGCGTCCGGACAGGGGGTAATCAGCCCCAGCATTTT
TRBJ1-1 | 13 | many | TRBV7-3 | . | CASSPNRDTEAFF | TGTGCCAGCAGCCCTAACAGGGATACTGAAGCTTTCTTT
TRBJ2-5 | 15 | few | TRBV11-2 | . | CASSLALSEAETQYF | TGTGCCAGCAGCTTAGCCCTCAGTGAAGCTGAGACCCAGTACTTC
TRBJ2-3 | 17 | . | TRBV5-1 | TRBD2 | CASSLGGTSGSADTQYF | TGCGCCAGCAGCTTGGGGGGGACTAGCGGGAGTGCAGATACGCAGTATTTT
TRBJ1-2 | 13 | . | TRBV11-2 | . | CASSLAGGPGYTF | TGTGCCAGCAGCTTAGCGGGGGGTCCTGGCTACACCTTC